The clone carrying this T cell receptor beta chain has a handful of counts. The data belong to a study of T cells after yellow fever vaccination. The trim removed 3 bases at V and 6 bases at J, leaving 4 bases unmatched. The CDR3 runs 13 residues. The germline V gene encodes CDR1 DFQATT and CDR2 SNEGSKA (reference sequence). Study-wide points: Reappearance after the booster was observed for most primary-vaccination clones (around 95% CD4, roughly 90% CD8).

A process of 5'RACE template switching, which added a universal primer site and UMIs, was used to make TCR cDNA. TCRdb analysed the 5' RACE reads with MiXCR anew, one entry per CDR3 protein. The repertoire includes about 94,000 distinct CDR3 sequences, 8% to 10% of them detected once, and 16% sits in the top ten. The J gene is TRBJ1-4, the V gene TRBV20-1; 7 positions agree with TRBD1. This sample comprised CD8+ T cells not binding an NS4B(214-222) dextramer, sorted from PBMCs, obtained about 2 weeks after the first yellow fever vaccination. The sequence derives from a young man who received the YFV17D yellow fever vaccine. This chain's CDR3 is CSASRQGDEKLFF. CDR3 nucleotide sequence: TGCAGTGCTAGTAGGCAGGGGGATGAAAAACTGTTTTTT.